This T cell receptor (beta chain) stems from a study of blood T cell repertoires in COVID-19 (dated by TCRdb to 2019 to 2021). General notes on the study: The collaborator samples originated in the United States, Italy and Spain and spanned the acute and convalescent phases of COVID-19. The material from the prospective study consisted of cDNA or gDNA derived from T cells, B-cell-depleted T cells, or PBMCs. The dataset comprised deeply sampled blood TCRbeta repertoires from subjects exposed to, actively infected with, or recovered from COVID-19. The repertoires were made available in a free public database intended to serve as a resource for research on the immune response to SARS-CoV-2. The samples were drawn from the first 160 participants of the ongoing ImmuneRACE study and from over 950 subjects provided by 6 global collaborators. Nearly every sample came with metadata listing a de-identified subject ID, COVID-19 status, age in years and sex. HLA class I and class II types, where available, came from metadata supplied by the sample provider rather than from assay-based typing.

Regarding this clone: It lacks a known antigen. No base qualities exist here, and no much larger clone lies one base off it.

Measured from the cysteine to the phenylalanine, the CDR3 is 14 residues long. The DNA shown is the 42-base CDR3, in frame from base 1. V gives up 1 base and J gives up 2 bases, and the segment between their germline ends measures 9 bases. Sequences LGHDT (CDR1) and YNNKEL (CDR2) are obtained from the germline V gene (reference sequence). The immunoSEQ Assay, a bias-controlled multiplex PCR, was used to amplify TCRbeta CDR3 regions from genomic DNA. In the source study's methods: The number of nucleated cells in each sample was estimated by amplification of reference gene primers within the assay. Sequence reads were collapsed and filtered to measure the absolute abundance of every unique TCRbeta CDR3 rearrangement. For each sample, productive Simpson clonality was calculated as the square root of Simpson's diversity index over productive rearrangements. What TCRdb holds here is the immuneACCESS table cut down to in-frame rearrangements. Part of the clones is not present; checked against another copy, under half of the missing clones reflect an unresolved V gene, and the others are unexplained. The V and J calls and the clone size are those of that table, but D and trimming were determined from the DNA. Counted in this sample were 150,000 or so clones; more than 65% of them appeared once. 11% of the sample is in the top ten clones.

Findings and caveats that apply to the study as a whole: The quantity of clinical and demographic metadata differed by source and by participant and was supplied without curation.

Participants in the prospective study were enrolled through a virtual design, were aged roughly 18 to 90 years, and lived in some 24 United States geographic areas. To assign participants to cohorts, the prospective study relied on clinical history that participants themselves reported in a screening survey and a study questionnaire. Recovered participants in ImmuneRACE Cohort 3 were defined as having two consecutive negative NP/OP PCR tests, clearance from a healthcare professional, or resolution of symptoms. In the prospective study, mobile phlebotomists collected whole blood, serum and a nasopharyngeal or oropharyngeal swab from each participant. Over a roughly 2-month period, participants in the prospective study had the option of providing additional blood draws and questionnaires. Blood samples from the prospective study were shipped frozen or at room temperature prior to DNA extraction.

The source material was PBMCs or T cells enriched from blood (not recorded which). The sequence links TRBV3-1 (or the pseudogene TRBV3-2) to TRBJ2-7; the D gene remains uncertain. The sequence was obtained from a man between 45 and 60 years old who had recovered from COVID-19. The DNA is TGTGCCAGCAGCCAAGTTGTACAGACCTACGAGCAGTACTTC. This codes for CASSQVVQTYEQYF.